The 24 T cell receptor beta chains reported below all come from one sample, sequenced in a study of cytotoxic CD8 clonotypes in ibrutinib-treated CLL. Sequencing used immunoSEQ multiplex PCR; TCRdb keeps in-frame clones, though not all of them. Of hundreds of thousands of clones in the sample, around 66% were seen once. The specimen was PBMCs, collected after 36 months of ibrutinib treatment. Receptors originate from a human donor with chronic lymphocytic leukemia.

J is TRBJ1-2 and V is TRBV7-9; no firm D call. The CDR3 is made up of 11 amino acids. CDR1 is SEHNR and CDR2 is FQNEAQ in the germline V gene (reference sequence). Between the trimmed V and J ends, which lost 3 bases and 7 bases, there was a span of 6 bases. CDR3 region: CASSFSSGYTF. DNA of the CDR3: TGTGCCAGCAGCTTCTCTAGTGGCTACACCTTC.

The chain has TRBV11-1 and TRBJ2-7, with 11 bases that match TRBD2. Trimming at V came to 5 bases and at J to 6 bases, leaving 9 bases not matched to a gene. CDR1 and CDR2 from the germline V gene are SGHAT and FQDESV (reference sequence). The CDR3 spans 15 residues. CDR3 loop: CASSPIGTSGTEQYF. For the CDR3, the DNA is TGTGCCAGCAGCCCTATCGGGACTAGCGGTACCGAGCAGTACTTC.

The J gene is TRBJ2-7, the V gene TRBV6-1, with TRBD2 matching over 7 bases. This CDR3 is built from 15 residues. With V trimmed by 5 bases and J by 3 bases, 10 bases remained unmatched. Germline V gene data show CDR1 as MNHNS and CDR2 as SASEGT. The CDR3 nucleotides are TGTGCCAGCAGTCCGTCAGCGGGGCTCATCTACGAGCAGTACTTC. It encodes CASSPSAGLIYEQYF.

V and J are TRBV28 and TRBJ1-1; 11 bases match TRBD1. Germline V lookup: CDR1 MDHEN, CDR2 SYDVKM. The J segment lost 0 bases and the V segment lost 5 bases, leaving 11 bases of the junction unmatched. The CDR3 extends over 18 amino acids. In DNA, the CDR3 is TGTGCCAGCAGTCCGAACCTCCGGGACAGGGGGATGAACACTGAAGCTTTCTTT. This sequence encodes CASSPNLRDRGMNTEAFF.

The DNA of the CDR3 is TGTGCCAGCAGCCAAACCGGGACAGGGGGGTCCTATGGCTACACCTTC. This gives the protein CASSQTGTGGSYGYTF. The chain employs TRBV14 and TRBJ1-2, with TRBD1 matching over 11 bases. Germline V lookup: CDR1 SGHDN, CDR2 FVKESK. Trimming at V came to 2 bases and at J to 4 bases, leaving 6 bases not matched to a gene. CDR3 length equals 16 residues.

The J gene is TRBJ2-7, the V gene TRBV4-3, with 9 positions matching TRBD1. CDR3 length equals 15 residues. V shed 4 bases and J 4 bases; nucleotides not matched to a gene: 8. Per germline, CDR1 LGHNA and CDR2 YSLEER. The CDR3 DNA follows: TGCGCCAGCAGCCCTGGGACAGGGTTTGCATACGAGCAGTACTTC. It specifies CASSPGTGFAYEQYF.

The rearrangement links TRBV9 to TRBJ2-7; 8 nucleotides line up with TRBD2. The germline V gene has CDR1 SGDLS and CDR2 YYNGEE. This CDR3 contains 14 residues. V lost 6 bases and J lost 0; bases outside the gene matches: 5. CDR3 sequence (DNA): TGTGCCAGCAACAGCGGGAGTTCCTCCTACGAGCAGTACTTC. It is translated as CASNSGSSSYEQYF. The entire variable domain, with the rest obtained from reference TRBV9 and TRBJ2-7, is as follows: DSGVTQTPKHLITATGQRVTLRCSPRSGDLSVYWYQQSLDQGLQFLIQYYNGEERAKGNILERFSAQQFPDLHSELNLSSLELGDSALYFCASNSGSSSYEQYFGPGTRLTVT.

The chain employs TRBV4-3 and TRBJ1-6, with TRBD1 as a possible D gene (6 bases). This CDR3 region has 17 residues. Germline V gene data show CDR1 as LGHNA and CDR2 as YSLEER. Deletions cut 0 bases from V and 5 bases from J, with 14 bases between. CDR3 DNA sequence: TGCGCCAGCAGCCAAGATTTGGGGGCAGATAATAATTCACCCCTCCACTTT. It is translated as CASSQDLGADNNSPLHF.

This CDR3 is CASSRSGDSYEQYF. CDR3 sequence (DNA): TGTGCCAGCAGCAGGAGCGGGGACTCCTACGAGCAGTACTTC. The genes are TRBV13 and TRBJ2-7, with TRBD2 matching 7 bases. V dropped 5 bases and J dropped 0; count of bases not matched to a gene: 4. Germline V CDR1 and CDR2: PRHDT, FYEKMQ (reference sequence). CDR3 length equals 14 residues.

The genes are TRBV19 and TRBJ1-5; D perhaps matches TRBD1 (5 bases). CDR1 is LNHDA, CDR2 SQIVND, per germline (reference sequence). V lost 1 base and J 6 bases, leaving 16 bases between the germline ends. The CDR3 is 16 residues long. CDR3 sequence (DNA): TGTGCCAGTAGTATAGCTCCGGGAGTTGGGGGTCAGCCCCAGCATTTT. This translates into CASSIAPGVGGQPQHF.

This clone was seen a few times. This chain joins TRBV9 and TRBJ1-1; a possible D gene is TRBD1 (6 bases). The V gene's germline CDR1 is SGDLS and CDR2 YYNGEE. CDR3 size: 13 residues. Trimming removed 0 bases at V and 7 bases at J, with 10 bases between. The CDR3 spells CASSVEGGNEAFF. The CDR3 nucleotides are TGTGCCAGCAGCGTAGAGGGGGGAAATGAAGCTTTCTTT. The whole variable domain, remainder taken from reference TRBV9 and TRBJ1-1, is DSGVTQTPKHLITATGQRVTLRCSPRSGDLSVYWYQQSLDQGLQFLIQYYNGEERAKGNILERFSAQQFPDLHSELNLSSLELGDSALYFCASSVEGGNEAFFGQGTRLTVV.

The chain uses TRBV6-5 and TRBJ1-2, with 7 bases lining up with TRBD1. J lost 6 bases, V lost 0 bases, and 7 bases had no gene match. The CDR3 extends over 15 amino acids. The germline V gene encodes CDR1 MNHEY and CDR2 SVGAGI. CDR3 in amino acids: CASSYSGNRGDGYTF. DNA for the CDR3: TGTGCCAGCAGTTACTCGGGGAACAGGGGAGATGGCTACACCTTC.

J is TRBJ2-3 and V is TRBV7-2; D perhaps matches TRBD1 (5 bases). V lost 6 bases and J lost 8, with 21 bases in between. Germline V gene data show CDR1 as SGHTA and CDR2 as FQGNSA. This CDR3 comprises 15 residues. This chain's CDR3 is CASRGQDSNPGTQYF. As DNA, the CDR3 is TGTGCCAGCAGGGGGCAGGATTCCAACCCCGGTACGCAGTATTTT.

In the case of this clone: The sample has other DNA sequences that encode this CDR3 too. The V and J genes are TRBV9 and TRBJ2-1; D gene unclear. This CDR3 region has 11 residues. The V and J ends lost 0 bases and 10 bases respectively, with 5 bases between them. The V gene's germline CDR1 is SGDLS and CDR2 YYNGEE. The CDR3 region has the DNA TGTGCCAGCAGCGTAGGGCTAGAGCAGTTCTTC. Translated: CASSVGLEQFF. The full variable domain, in which reference TRBV9 and TRBJ2-1 provide the parts outside the CDR3, is DSGVTQTPKHLITATGQRVTLRCSPRSGDLSVYWYQQSLDQGLQFLIQYYNGEERAKGNILERFSAQQFPDLHSELNLSSLELGDSALYFCASSVGLEQFFGPGTRLTVL.

The chain links TRBV7-8 to TRBJ2-7, with D possibly being TRBD1 or TRBD2 (5 bases each). CDR3 length: 13 residues. V was clipped by 1 base and J by 10 bases, with 14 bases between them. From germline, CDR1 is SGHVS and CDR2 FQNEAQ. For the CDR3, the DNA is TGTGCCAGCAGCTTAGAGTCGTCAGGGAGACAGTACTTC. Translation: CASSLESSGRQYF.

The rearrangement uses TRBV4-1 and TRBJ2-2; 12 bases match TRBD1. The CDR3 consists of 17 residues. The V gene end was trimmed by 0 bases and the J gene end by 6 bases; junction bases not matched to a gene: 5. Germline V gives CDR1 MGHRA, CDR2 YSYEKL. Here the CDR3 DNA reads TGCGCCAGCAGCCAAGACCACCGGGACAGGGGGCCCGGGGAGCTGTTTTTT. Translation: CASSQDHRDRGPGELFF.

This clone turned up a few times. This chain connects TRBV6-5 to TRBJ1-2; TRBD1 is a possible D gene (5 bases). The germline gives CDR1 MNHEY, CDR2 SVGAGI. Trimming shortened V by 2 bases and J by 6 bases, and 10 bases separated the two germline ends. This CDR3 comprises 13 residues. CDR3 region: CASSYRGGHGYTF. The DNA of the CDR3 is TGTGCCAGCAGTTACAGGGGCGGGCATGGCTACACCTTC.

The chain carries TRBV5-1 and TRBJ2-1; D gene ambiguous. The germline gives CDR1 SGHRS, CDR2 YFSETQ. The CDR3 consists of 13 residues. Deletions cut 5 bases from V and 8 bases from J, with 14 bases between. The CDR3 DNA sequence: TGCGCCAGCAGTTATAGTTACAGCGATGAGCAGTTCTTC. Amino acid sequence: CASSYSYSDEQFF. The full variable domain, with the rest looked up from reference TRBV5-1 and TRBJ2-1, is KAGVTQTPRYLIKTRGQQVTLSCSPISGHRSVSWYQQTPGQGLQFLFEYFSETQRNKGNFPGRFSGRQFSNSRSEMNVSTLELGDSALYLCASSYSYSDEQFFGPGTRLTVL.

This clone showed up just a few times. The rearrangement links TRBV5-1 to TRBJ1-1; tentative D call: TRBD1 (5 bases). The CDR3 is made up of 14 amino acids. CDR1 and CDR2 (germline): SGHRS, YFSETQ. Trimming shortened V by 4 bases and J by 1 base, and 11 bases separated the two germline ends. The CDR3 spells CASSRTGENTEAFF. The CDR3 DNA reads as TGCGCCAGCAGCCGGACGGGGGAGAACACTGAAGCTTTCTTT.

The V call is TRBV11-3, the J call TRBJ1-5; D is unresolved. V was shortened by 8 bases and J by 11 bases, with 16 bases between the two germline ends. CDR1 and CDR2 (germline): SGHNT, YENEEA. This CDR3 region has 12 residues. CDR3 coding DNA: TGTGCCAGCCCAAGGGCGTCGAGGTCCCAGCATTTT. Translated, it gives CASPRASRSQHF.

V is TRBV5-8 and J is TRBJ1-6; D gene unclear. V lost 4 bases and J lost 14, with 28 bases in between. Germline-derived CDR1 and CDR2 are SGHTS and YDEGEE. The CDR3 loop spans 17 amino acids. The CDR3 is CASSMPPGQTVQSSLHF. The CDR3 nucleotides read TGTGCCAGCAGCATGCCCCCGGGCCAAACGGTCCAGTCTTCCCTCCACTTT.

The chain is built from TRBV15 and TRBJ2-1; 8 positions match TRBD2. This CDR3 region has 16 residues. V shed 3 bases and J 8 bases; nucleotides not matched to a gene: 12. The V gene's germline CDR1 is LNHNV and CDR2 YYDKDF (reference sequence). This CDR3 is CATSRATGTRAHEQFF. In nucleotides, the CDR3 is TGTGCCACCAGCAGGGCAACCGGGACTAGGGCCCATGAGCAGTTCTTC.

This clone showed up just a few times. V usage is TRBV25-1 and J usage is TRBJ2-7, with D tentatively TRBD1 or TRBD2 (5 bases each). Between the trimmed V and J ends, which lost 4 bases and 5 bases, there was a span of 18 bases. The V gene's germline CDR1 is MGHDK and CDR2 SYGVNS. This CDR3 is built from 15 residues. For the CDR3, the DNA is TGTGCCAGCAGTGCCCCCGGGACCTCGAGGCACGAGCAGTACTTC. Its protein product is CASSAPGTSRHEQYF.

V usage is TRBV7-2 and J usage is TRBJ2-2; D possibly corresponds to TRBD1 (7 bases). Germline V CDR1 and CDR2: SGHTA, FQGNSA. The CDR3 loop spans 15 amino acids. Trimming cost V 4 bases and J 5 bases, with 14 bases left between them. CDR3 DNA: TGTGCCAGCAGCTGGAGGGGGCACAGGACCGGGGAGCTGTTTTTT. It translates to CASSWRGHRTGELFF.